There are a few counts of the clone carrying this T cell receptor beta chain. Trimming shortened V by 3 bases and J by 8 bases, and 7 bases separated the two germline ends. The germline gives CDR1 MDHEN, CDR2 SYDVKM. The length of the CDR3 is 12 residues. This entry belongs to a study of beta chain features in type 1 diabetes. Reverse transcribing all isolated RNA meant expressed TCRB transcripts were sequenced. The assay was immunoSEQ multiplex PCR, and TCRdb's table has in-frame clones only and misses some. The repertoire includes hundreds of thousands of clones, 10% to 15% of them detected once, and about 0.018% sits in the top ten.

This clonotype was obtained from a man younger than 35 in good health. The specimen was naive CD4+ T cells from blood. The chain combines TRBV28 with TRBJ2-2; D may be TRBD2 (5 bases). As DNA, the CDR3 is TGTGCCAGCAGTTTCTCGGGAGGGGAGCTGTTTTTT. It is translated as CASSFSGGELFF.